What follows are 14 T cell receptor beta chains derived from one specimen sequenced in a study of T cells in Graves' hyperthyroidism and ophthalmopathy. There were TCR beta CDR3 regions amplified from RNA transcripts. Carried out on the TCR CDR3, a first-round RT-PCR used the HTBI primer set. TCRdb itself ran the multiplex PCR reads through MiXCR, one entry per CDR3 protein. The sample lists roughly 500,000 distinct CDR3 sequences; 14% were seen once. The sequenced material came from blood. The receptors shown here come from a woman in her 30s with Graves' hyperthyroidism that later progressed to Graves' ophthalmopathy.

Many counts were recorded for this clonotype. V is TRBV4-3 and J is TRBJ2-5; possible D gene TRBD1, 5 bases. CDR3 length equals 15 residues. CDR1 LGHNA and CDR2 YSLEER come from the germline V gene. Trimming shortened V by 4 bases and J by 3 bases, and 15 bases separated the two germline ends. CDR3 loop: CASSPLGLGEETQYF. In nucleotides, the CDR3 is TGCGCCAGCAGCCCCCTTGGGCTAGGGGAAGAGACCCAGTACTTC.

The chain joins TRBV19 to TRBJ2-7; D uncertain. From germline, CDR1 is LNHDA and CDR2 SQIVND (reference sequence). This CDR3 spans 14 amino acids. V lost 3 bases, J lost 2 bases, and 11 bases lay in between. The CDR3 spells CASSIKGRTYEQYF. The CDR3 DNA reads TGTGCCAGTAGTATTAAGGGCCGAACCTACGAGCAGTACTTC. The complete variable domain, with remaining parts taken from reference TRBV19 and TRBJ2-7, reads DGGITQSPKYLFRKEGQNVTLSCEQNLNHDAMYWYRQDPGQGLRLIYYSQIVNDFQKGDIAEGYSVSREKKESFPLTVTSAQKNPTAFYLCASSIKGRTYEQYFGPGTRLTVT.

There are many counts of this clonotype. The chain combines TRBV29-1 with TRBJ1-1, with D uncertain. The CDR3 loop spans 12 amino acids. CDR1 and CDR2 (germline): SQVTM, ANQGSEA. V lost 6 bases and J 4 bases, leaving 12 bases between the germline ends. As DNA, the CDR3 is TGCAGCGTCCAAGACGGCCCCACTGAAGCTTTCTTT. It is translated as CSVQDGPTEAFF.

For this clonotype: A clone one base away is much larger, so this may be a read error. The rearrangement links TRBV30 to TRBJ2-1; the D is unclear. The CDR3 contains 13 residues. Germline CDR1 reads GTSNPN; CDR2 reads SVGIG (reference sequence). V was clipped by 7 bases and J by 5 bases, with 15 bases between them. The CDR3 DNA reads TGTGCCTTTTCACCAGAGACCCACAATGAGCAGTTCTTC. Translation: CAFSPETHNEQFF. Based on the CDR3 plus reference TRBV30 and TRBJ2-1, the full variable domain is SQTIHQWPATLVQPVGSPLSLECTVEGTSNPNLYWYRQAAGRGLQLLFYSVGIGQISSEVPQNLSASRPQDRQFILSSKKLLLSDSGFYLCAFSPETHNEQFFGPGTRLTVL.

The chain carries TRBV7-9 and TRBJ2-2, with 12 positions matching TRBD2. Unmatched junction bases numbered 7, after V lost 6 bases and J lost 5 bases. This CDR3 comprises 16 residues. The germline gives CDR1 SEHNR, CDR2 FQNEAQ (reference sequence). This CDR3 is CASRNRTSGATGELFF. The DNA for the CDR3 is TGTGCCAGCAGGAACCGGACTAGCGGGGCTACCGGGGAGCTGTTTTTT.

Concerning this clonotype itself: A read error may be the cause here, since a much bigger clone is one base away. In DNA, the CDR3 is TGCGCCAGCAACCCGGGACATCGGAACACTGAAGCTTTCTTT. Protein sequence: CASNPGHRNTEAFF. The V call is TRBV4-3, the J call TRBJ1-1, with a possible D match to TRBD1 (6 bases). Trimming stripped 7 bases from V and 1 base from J, with 13 bases between. Germline values: CDR1 LGHNA, CDR2 YSLEER. This CDR3 has 14 amino acids.

This clonotype has a count of ten or more. This chain links TRBV29-1 with TRBJ1-5, with 9 bases that match TRBD1. J was trimmed by 2 bases and V by 7 bases; bases with no gene match: 3. Germline CDR1 reads SQVTM; CDR2 reads ANQGSEA. The CDR3 sequence is 13 residues long. As DNA, the CDR3 is TGCAGCGGAGGACAGGGGCGCAATCAGCCCCAGCATTTT. Its protein product is CSGGQGRNQPQHF.

There are a few counts of this clonotype. The chain recombines TRBV30 with TRBJ2-2; TRBD1 might be the D (5 bases). The CDR3 runs to 15 residues. Germline lookup yields CDR1 GTSNPN and CDR2 SVGIG (reference sequence). The germline V and J ends were trimmed by 0 bases and 2 bases, with 10 bases remaining between them. The CDR3 DNA is TGTGCCTGGAGTGTACGAGACAGCAACACCGGGGAGCTGTTTTTT. Amino acid sequence: CAWSVRDSNTGELFF.

This clonotype was counted many times. The chain couples TRBV30 to TRBJ2-5; 10 nucleotides line up with TRBD1. The germline CDR1 and CDR2 sequences are GTSNPN and SVGIG (reference sequence). The CDR3 sequence is 15 residues long. V lost 4 bases and J lost 9; bases outside the gene matches: 14. CDR3 region: CAWTPGTGAFEAQYF. Here the CDR3 DNA reads TGTGCCTGGACTCCCGGGACAGGGGCTTTTGAGGCCCAGTACTTC.

As DNA, the CDR3 is TGTGCCAGCAGCTTAGCGGCCAGGGGGGATGGCTACACCTTC. Amino acid sequence: CASSLAARGDGYTF. The chain combines TRBV7-8 with TRBJ1-2; 7 bases are shared with TRBD1. Germline V gene data show CDR1 as SGHVS and CDR2 as FQNEAQ. Trimming removed 0 bases from V and 6 bases from J; junction bases left unmatched: 4. The CDR3 contains 14 residues. Together with reference TRBV7-8 and TRBJ1-2, the CDR3 gives the full variable domain: GAGVSQSPRYKVAKRGQDVALRCDPISGHVSLFWYQQALGQGPEFLTYFQNEAQLDKSGLPSDRFFAERPEGSVSTLKIQRTQQEDSAVYLCASSLAARGDGYTFGSGTRLTVV.

This clonotype was detected ten times or more. The rearrangement uses TRBV11-2 and TRBJ2-1; D gene uncertain. The CDR3 has 18 residues. Germline-derived CDR1 and CDR2 are SGHAT and FQNNGV. V lost 5 bases and J 0 bases, leaving 20 bases between the germline ends. CDR3 sequence: CASSPPLSVIASYNEQFF. The CDR3 DNA reads as TGTGCCAGCAGCCCACCCTTGAGCGTCATTGCCTCCTACAATGAGCAGTTCTTC.

This clonotype was detected ten times or more. This chain joins TRBV12-5 and TRBJ2-5; D gene ambiguous. The CDR3 is made up of 12 amino acids. The ends were cut back, 3 bases at V and 5 bases at J, with 7 bases in the middle. Germline V gene data show CDR1 as LGHNT and CDR2 as FRNRAP. The CDR3 nucleotides read TGTGCTAGTGGTTTATGGAGTGAGACCCAGTACTTC. Residues: CASGLWSETQYF.

This clonotype was seen many times. In DNA form, the CDR3 reads TGCAGTGCTAGAGATCCTGCGGGAGGGCCGGACGGGGAGCTGTTTTTT. Its protein product is CSARDPAGGPDGELFF. The genes are TRBV20-1 and TRBJ2-2, with 9 nucleotides matching TRBD2. There are 16 residues in the CDR3. V lost 0 bases to trimming and J lost 7 bases; unmatched junction nucleotides: 9. CDR1 DFQATT and CDR2 SNEGSKA come from the germline V gene (reference sequence).

This clonotype was picked up many times. V is TRBV9 and J is TRBJ2-1, with 7 bases lining up with TRBD2. Germline values: CDR1 SGDLS, CDR2 YYNGEE. The CDR3 extends over 14 amino acids. The V segment lost 2 bases and the J segment 6 bases; nucleotides outside the gene matches: 5. DNA for the CDR3: TGTGCCAGCAGCGTCATAGCGGGTGTCAATGAGCAGTTCTTC. Translation gives CASSVIAGVNEQFF.